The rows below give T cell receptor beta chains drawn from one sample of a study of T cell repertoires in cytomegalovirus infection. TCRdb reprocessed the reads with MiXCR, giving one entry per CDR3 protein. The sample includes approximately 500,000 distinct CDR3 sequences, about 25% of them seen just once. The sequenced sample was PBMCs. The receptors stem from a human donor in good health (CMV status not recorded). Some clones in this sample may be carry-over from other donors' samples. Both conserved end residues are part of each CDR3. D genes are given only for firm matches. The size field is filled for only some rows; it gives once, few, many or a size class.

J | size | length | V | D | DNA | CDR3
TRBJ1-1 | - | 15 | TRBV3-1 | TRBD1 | TGTGCCAGCAGCCAGTCCCGGGACAGGAACACTGAAGCTTTCTTT | CASSQSRDRNTEAFF
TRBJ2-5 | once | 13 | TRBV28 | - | TGTGCCAGCAGTCCTAGCCACCAAGAGACCCAGTACTTC | CASSPSHQETQYF
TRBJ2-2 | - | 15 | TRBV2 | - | TGTGCCAGCAGTGAGTGGGCAGTCGGAACCGGGGAGCTGTTTTTT | CASSEWAVGTGELFF
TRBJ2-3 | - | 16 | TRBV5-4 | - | TGTGCCAGCAGCGGGGCCCTAACTACCCCGATAGATACGCAGTATTTT | CASSGALTTPIDTQYF
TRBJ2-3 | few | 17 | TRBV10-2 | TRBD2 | TGCGCCAGCAGTACCGGGACTAGCGGGAGAGGAACAGATACGCAGTATTTT | CASSTGTSGRGTDTQYF
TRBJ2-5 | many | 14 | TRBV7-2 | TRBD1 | TGTGCCAGCAGCTCGTCGGACAGGGGAGAGACCCAGTACTTC | CASSSSDRGETQYF
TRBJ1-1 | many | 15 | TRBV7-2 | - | TGTGCCAGCACCCAAGGGGGGATCCGGGACACTGAAGCTTTCTTT | CASTQGGIRDTEAFF
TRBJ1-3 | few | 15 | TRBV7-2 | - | TGTGCCAGCAGCTTAGTGCCAGGCCCTGGAAACACCATATATTTT | CASSLVPGPGNTIYF
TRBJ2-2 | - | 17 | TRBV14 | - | TGTGCCAGCAGCCAAGGGTTTGGGGCTGCAAACTTTGGGGAGCTGTTTTTT | CASSQGFGAANFGELFF
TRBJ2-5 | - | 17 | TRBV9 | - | TGTGCCAGCAGCCCCCCGACTGGAAACGGGGGTCAAGAGACCCAGTACTTC | CASSPPTGNGGQETQYF